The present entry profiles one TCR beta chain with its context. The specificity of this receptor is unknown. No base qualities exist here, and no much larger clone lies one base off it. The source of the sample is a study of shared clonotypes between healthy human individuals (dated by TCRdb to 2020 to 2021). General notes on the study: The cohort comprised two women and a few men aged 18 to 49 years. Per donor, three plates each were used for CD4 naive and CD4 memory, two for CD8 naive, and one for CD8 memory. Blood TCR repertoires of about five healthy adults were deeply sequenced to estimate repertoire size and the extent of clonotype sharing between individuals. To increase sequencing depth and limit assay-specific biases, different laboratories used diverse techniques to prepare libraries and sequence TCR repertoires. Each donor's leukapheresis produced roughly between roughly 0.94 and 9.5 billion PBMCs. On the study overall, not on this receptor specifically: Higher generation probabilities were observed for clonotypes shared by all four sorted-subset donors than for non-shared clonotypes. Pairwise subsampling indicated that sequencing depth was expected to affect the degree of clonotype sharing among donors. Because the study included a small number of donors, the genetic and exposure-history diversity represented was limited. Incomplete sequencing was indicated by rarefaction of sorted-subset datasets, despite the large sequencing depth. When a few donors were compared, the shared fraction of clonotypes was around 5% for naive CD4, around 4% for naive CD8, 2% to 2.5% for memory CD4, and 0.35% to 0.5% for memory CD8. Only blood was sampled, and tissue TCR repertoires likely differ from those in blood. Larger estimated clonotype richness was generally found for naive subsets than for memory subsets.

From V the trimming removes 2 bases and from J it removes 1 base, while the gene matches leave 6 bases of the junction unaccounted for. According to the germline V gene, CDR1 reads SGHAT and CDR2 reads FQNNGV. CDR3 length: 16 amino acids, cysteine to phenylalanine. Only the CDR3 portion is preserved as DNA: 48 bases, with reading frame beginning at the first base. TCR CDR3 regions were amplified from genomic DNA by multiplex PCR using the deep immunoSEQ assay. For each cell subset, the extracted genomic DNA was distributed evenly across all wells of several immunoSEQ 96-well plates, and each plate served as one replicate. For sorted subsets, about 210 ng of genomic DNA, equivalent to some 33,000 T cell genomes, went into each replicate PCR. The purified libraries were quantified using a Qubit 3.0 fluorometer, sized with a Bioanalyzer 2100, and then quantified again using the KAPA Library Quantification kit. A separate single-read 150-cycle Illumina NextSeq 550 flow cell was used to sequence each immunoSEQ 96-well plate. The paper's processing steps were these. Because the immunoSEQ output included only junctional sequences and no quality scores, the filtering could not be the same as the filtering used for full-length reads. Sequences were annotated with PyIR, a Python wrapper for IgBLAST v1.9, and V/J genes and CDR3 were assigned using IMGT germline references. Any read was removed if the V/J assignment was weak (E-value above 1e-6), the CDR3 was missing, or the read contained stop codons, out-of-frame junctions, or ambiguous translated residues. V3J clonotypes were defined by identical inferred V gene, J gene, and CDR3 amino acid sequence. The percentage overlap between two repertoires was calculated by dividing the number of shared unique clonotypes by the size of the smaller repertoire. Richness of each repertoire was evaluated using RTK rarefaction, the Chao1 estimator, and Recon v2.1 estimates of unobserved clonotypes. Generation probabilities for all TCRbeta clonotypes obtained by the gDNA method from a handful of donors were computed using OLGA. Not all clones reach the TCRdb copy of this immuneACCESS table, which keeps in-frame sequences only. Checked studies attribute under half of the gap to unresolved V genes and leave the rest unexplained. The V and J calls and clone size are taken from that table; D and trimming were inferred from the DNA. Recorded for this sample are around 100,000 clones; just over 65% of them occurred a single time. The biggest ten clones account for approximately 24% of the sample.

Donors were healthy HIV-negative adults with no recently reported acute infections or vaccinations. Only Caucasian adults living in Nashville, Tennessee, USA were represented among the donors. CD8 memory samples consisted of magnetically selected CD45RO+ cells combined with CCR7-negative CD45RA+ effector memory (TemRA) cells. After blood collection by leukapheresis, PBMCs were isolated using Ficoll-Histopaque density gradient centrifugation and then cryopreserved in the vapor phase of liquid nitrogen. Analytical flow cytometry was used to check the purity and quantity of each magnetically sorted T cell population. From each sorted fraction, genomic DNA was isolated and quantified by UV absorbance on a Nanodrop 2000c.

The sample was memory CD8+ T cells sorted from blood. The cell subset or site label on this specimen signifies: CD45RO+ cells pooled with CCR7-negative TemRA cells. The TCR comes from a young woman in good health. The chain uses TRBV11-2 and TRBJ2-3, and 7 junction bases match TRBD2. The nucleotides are TGTGCCAGCAGCTTAATGGGGGGGATCGGCACAGATACGCAGTATTTT. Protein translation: CASSLMGGIGTDTQYF. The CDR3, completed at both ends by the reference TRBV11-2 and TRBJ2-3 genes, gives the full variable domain EAGVAQSPRYKIIEKRQSVAFWCNPISGHATLYWYQQILGQGPKLLIQFQNNGVVDDSQLPKDRFSAERLKGVDSTLKIQPAKLEDSAVYLCASSLMGGIGTDTQYFGPGTRLTVL.